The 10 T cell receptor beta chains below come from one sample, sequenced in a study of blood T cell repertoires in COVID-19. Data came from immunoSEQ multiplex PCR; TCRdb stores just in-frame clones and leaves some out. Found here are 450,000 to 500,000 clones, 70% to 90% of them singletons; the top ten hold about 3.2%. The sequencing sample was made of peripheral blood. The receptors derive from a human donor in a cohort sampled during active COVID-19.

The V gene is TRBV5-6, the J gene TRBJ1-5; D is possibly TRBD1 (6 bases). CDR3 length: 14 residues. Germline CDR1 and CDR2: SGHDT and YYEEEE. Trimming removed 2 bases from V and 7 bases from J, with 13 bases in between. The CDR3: CASSFGGQGQPQHF. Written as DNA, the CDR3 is TGTGCCAGCAGCTTCGGGGGGCAGGGCCAGCCCCAGCATTTT.

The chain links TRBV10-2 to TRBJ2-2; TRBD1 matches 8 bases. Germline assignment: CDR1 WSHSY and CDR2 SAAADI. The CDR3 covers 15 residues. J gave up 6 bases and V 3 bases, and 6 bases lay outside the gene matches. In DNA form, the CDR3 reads TGCGCCAGCAGTGACCGGACAGGGAGAGCCGGGGAGCTGTTTTTT. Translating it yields CASSDRTGRAGELFF.

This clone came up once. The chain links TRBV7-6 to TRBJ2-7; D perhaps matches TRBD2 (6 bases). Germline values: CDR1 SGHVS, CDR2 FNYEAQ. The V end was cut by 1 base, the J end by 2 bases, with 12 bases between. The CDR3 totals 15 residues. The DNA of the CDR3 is TGTGCCAGCAGCTTAGACCGCGGGGCTCCCTACGAGCAGTACTTC. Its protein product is CASSLDRGAPYEQYF. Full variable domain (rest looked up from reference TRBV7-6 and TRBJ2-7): GAGVSQSPRYKVTKRGQDVALRCDPISGHVSLYWYRQALGQGPEFLTYFNYEAQQDKSGLPNDRFSAERPEGSISTLTIQRTEQRDSAMYRCASSLDRGAPYEQYFGPGTRLTVT.

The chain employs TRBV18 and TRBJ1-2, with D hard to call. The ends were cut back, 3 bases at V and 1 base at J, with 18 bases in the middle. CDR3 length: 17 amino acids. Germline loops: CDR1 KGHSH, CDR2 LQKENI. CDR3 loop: CASSPLPGLLDNYGYTF. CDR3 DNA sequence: TGTGCCAGCTCACCTCTCCCAGGTCTTCTCGATAACTATGGCTACACCTTC.

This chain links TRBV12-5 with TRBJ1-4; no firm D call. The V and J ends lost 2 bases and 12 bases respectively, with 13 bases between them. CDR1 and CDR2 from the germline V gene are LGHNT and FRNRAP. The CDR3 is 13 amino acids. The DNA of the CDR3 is TGTGCTAGTGGTTTGTTTGGATCCGGGGAACTGTTTTTT. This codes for CASGLFGSGELFF.

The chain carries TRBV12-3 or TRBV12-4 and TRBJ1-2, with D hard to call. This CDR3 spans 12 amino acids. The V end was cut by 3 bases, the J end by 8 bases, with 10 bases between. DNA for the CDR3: TGTGCCAGCAGTTTGAGGGTCGGAGGCTACACCTTC. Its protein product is CASSLRVGGYTF.

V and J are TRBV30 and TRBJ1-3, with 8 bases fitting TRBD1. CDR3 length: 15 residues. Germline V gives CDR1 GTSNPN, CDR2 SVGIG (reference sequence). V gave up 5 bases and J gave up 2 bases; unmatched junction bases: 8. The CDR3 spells CAWGQGRNPGNTIYF. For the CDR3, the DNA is TGTGCCTGGGGACAGGGCCGGAATCCTGGAAACACCATATATTTT. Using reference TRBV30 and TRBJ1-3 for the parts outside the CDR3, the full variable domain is SQTIHQWPATLVQPVGSPLSLECTVEGTSNPNLYWYRQAAGRGLQLLFYSVGIGQISSEVPQNLSASRPQDRQFILSSKKLLLSDSGFYLCAWGQGRNPGNTIYFGEGSWLTVV.

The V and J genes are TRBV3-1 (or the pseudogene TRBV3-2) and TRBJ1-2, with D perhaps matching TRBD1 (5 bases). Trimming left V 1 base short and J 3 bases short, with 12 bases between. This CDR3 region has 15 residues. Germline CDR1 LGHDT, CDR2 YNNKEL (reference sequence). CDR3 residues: CASSQGFRVYYGYTF. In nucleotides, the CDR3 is TGTGCCAGCAGCCAAGGATTCAGGGTATACTATGGCTACACCTTC.

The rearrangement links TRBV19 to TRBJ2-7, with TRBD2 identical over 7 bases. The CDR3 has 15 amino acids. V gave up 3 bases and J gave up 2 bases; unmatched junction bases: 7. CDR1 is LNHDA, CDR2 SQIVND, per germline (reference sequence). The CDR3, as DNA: TGTGCCAGTAGTATTTCCTTCGGACTAGCCTACGAGCAGTACTTC. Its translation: CASSISFGLAYEQYF.

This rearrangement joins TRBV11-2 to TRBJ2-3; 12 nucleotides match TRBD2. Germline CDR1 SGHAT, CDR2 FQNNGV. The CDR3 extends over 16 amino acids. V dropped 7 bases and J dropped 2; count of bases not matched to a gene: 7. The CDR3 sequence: CASIRGLAGYTDTQYF. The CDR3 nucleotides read TGTGCCAGCATCCGAGGACTAGCGGGGTACACAGATACGCAGTATTTT.